Below, one TCR beta chain is given with its context. The antigen is not known. TCRdb redid the calling of the PCR reads with MiXCR, one entry per CDR3 protein. The table records about 630,000 distinct CDR3 sequences, about 25% of them present only once. Researchers sorted naive CD8 T cells as cells that were CD8+CD4-CCR7+CD45RA+. These data belong to a study of molecular identifiers for immune sequencing clone quantification. Turning to the study itself: Four portions were sequenced after RNA from about 21,000 or 97,000 naive CD8 cells was split five ways in replicates.

Findings of the study overall: Clones that exceeded 20 RNA copies held over 98% of effector molecules, yet under 1% in naive cells.

Germline lookup yields CDR1 MGHRA and CDR2 YSYEKL. The CDR3 sequence is 17 residues long. Trimming cost V 4 bases and J 3 bases, with 18 bases left between them. The receptor's source is a human donor in good health. Some libraries in this study had Jurkat cell RNA spiked in. The sample consisted of naive CD8+ T cells from blood, with Jurkat cell RNA spiked in. Noted subset: FACS-sorted CD8+CD4-CCR7+CD45RA+ naive T cells. V and J are TRBV4-1 and TRBJ2-2; TRBD2 is a possible D gene (7 bases). This CDR3 is CASSPYSGGADTGELFF. DNA for the CDR3: TGCGCCAGCAGCCCCTATAGTGGGGGGGCGGACACCGGGGAGCTGTTTTTT.